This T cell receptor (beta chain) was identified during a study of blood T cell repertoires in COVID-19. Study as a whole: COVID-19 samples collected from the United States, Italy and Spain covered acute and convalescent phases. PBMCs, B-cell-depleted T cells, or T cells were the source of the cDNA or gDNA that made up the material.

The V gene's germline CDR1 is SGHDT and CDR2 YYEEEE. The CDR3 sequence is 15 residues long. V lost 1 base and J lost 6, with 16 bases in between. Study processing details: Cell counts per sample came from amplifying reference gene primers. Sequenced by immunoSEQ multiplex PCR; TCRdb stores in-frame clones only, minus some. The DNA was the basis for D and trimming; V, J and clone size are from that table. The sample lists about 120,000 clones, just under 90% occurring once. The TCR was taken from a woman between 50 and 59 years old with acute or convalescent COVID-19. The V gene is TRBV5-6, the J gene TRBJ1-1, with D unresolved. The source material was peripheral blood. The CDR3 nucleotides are TGTGCCAGCAGCTTGAGGTTAACCACCGGGTCTGAAGCTTTCTTT. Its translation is CASSLRLTTGSEAFF.